This T cell receptor beta chain appears in the sequencing data of a study of chemoradiotherapy in HPV16-positive cancers. General study results and limits: HPV-specific T cells were functionally defined from only a couple of HPV16-positive patients. Candidate HPV-specific clones and E7-related TCR motifs grew in tumor during treatment.

The V gene lost 6 bases and the J gene lost 0 bases, with 9 bases spanning the gap. The CDR3 length is 13 residues. CDR1 and CDR2 (germline): SGDLS, YYNGEE. Method: immunoSEQ multiplex PCR; TCRdb's copy keeps in-frame clones and lacks some. This table has about 840 clones, under 90% appearing once. Notes on this clone: The antigen is undetermined.

The chain uses TRBV9 and TRBJ1-1; the D is unclear. This clonotype was sampled from a human donor with HPV-associated anogenital cancer. The specimen was tumor tissue, collected from a patient who underwent chemoradiotherapy. The CDR3 DNA reads as TGTGCCAGCACCGGAAGTATGAACACTGAAGCTTTCTTT. Its translation: CASTGSMNTEAFF. Based on the CDR3 plus reference TRBV9 and TRBJ1-1, the full variable domain is DSGVTQTPKHLITATGQRVTLRCSPRSGDLSVYWYQQSLDQGLQFLIQYYNGEERAKGNILERFSAQQFPDLHSELNLSSLELGDSALYFCASTGSMNTEAFFGQGTRLTVV.